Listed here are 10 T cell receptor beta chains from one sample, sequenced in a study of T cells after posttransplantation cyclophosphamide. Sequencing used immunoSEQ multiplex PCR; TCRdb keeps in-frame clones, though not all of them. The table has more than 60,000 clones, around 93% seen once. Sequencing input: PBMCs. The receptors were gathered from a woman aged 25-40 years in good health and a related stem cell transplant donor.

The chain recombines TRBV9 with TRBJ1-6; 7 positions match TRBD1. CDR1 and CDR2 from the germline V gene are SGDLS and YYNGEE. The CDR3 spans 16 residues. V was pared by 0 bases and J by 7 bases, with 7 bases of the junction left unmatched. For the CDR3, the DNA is TGTGCCAGCAGCGTAGGAAGAGGGGGCGGCAATTCACCCCTCCACTTT. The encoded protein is CASSVGRGGGNSPLHF.

The CDR3, as DNA: TGTGCCAGCAGCTCGGGCAGGGGGCCTGGCAATCAGCCCCAGCATTTT. Translation: CASSSGRGPGNQPQHF. The chain joins TRBV7-9 to TRBJ1-5, with TRBD1 identical over 8 bases. The ends lost 4 bases at V and 2 bases at J; junction bases unmatched: 7. The CDR3 consists of 16 residues. CDR1 and CDR2 from the germline V gene are SEHNR and FQNEAQ (reference sequence).

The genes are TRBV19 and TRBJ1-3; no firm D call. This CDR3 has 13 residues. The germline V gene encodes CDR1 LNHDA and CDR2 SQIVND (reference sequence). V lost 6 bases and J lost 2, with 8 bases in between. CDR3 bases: TGTGCCAGTAGGGGTCTTCCTGGAAACACCATATATTTT. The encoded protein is CASRGLPGNTIYF.

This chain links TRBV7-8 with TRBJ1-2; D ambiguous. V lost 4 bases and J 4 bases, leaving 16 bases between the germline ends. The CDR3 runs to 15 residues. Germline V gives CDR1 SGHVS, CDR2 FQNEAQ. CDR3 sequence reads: CASSSRGASGYGYTF. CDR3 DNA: TGTGCCAGCAGCTCCCGGGGAGCGTCGGGCTATGGCTACACCTTC.

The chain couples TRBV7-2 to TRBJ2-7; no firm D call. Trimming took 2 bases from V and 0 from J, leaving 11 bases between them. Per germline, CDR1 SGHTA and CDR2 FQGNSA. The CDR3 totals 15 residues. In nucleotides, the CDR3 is TGTGCCAGCAGCTTAAGTAGCCGAAGCTCCTACGAGCAGTACTTC. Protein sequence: CASSLSSRSSYEQYF.

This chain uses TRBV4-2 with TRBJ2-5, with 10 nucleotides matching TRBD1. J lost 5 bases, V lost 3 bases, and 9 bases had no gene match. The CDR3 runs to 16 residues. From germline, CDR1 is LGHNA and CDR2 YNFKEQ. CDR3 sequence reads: CASSHGDRGLRETQYF. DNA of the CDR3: TGTGCCAGCAGCCACGGCGACAGGGGGCTTCGGGAGACCCAGTACTTC.

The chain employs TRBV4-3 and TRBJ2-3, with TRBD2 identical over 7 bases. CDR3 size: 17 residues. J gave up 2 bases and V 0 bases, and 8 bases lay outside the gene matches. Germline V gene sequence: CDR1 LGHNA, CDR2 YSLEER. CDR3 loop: CASSQDDAGVFTDTQYF. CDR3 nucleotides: TGCGCCAGCAGCCAAGATGATGCGGGGGTCTTCACAGATACGCAGTATTTT.

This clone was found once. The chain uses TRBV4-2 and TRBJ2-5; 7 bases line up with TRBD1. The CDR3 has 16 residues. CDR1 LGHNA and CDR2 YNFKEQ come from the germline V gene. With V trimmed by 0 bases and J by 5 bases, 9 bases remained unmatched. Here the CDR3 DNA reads TGTGCCAGCAGCCAAGAACCGATAGGGGGCCGGGAGACCCAGTACTTC. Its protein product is CASSQEPIGGRETQYF.

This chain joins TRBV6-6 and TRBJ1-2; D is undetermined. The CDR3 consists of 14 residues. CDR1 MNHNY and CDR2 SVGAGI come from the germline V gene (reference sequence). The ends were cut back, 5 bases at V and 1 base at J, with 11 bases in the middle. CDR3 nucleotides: TGTGCCAGCAGTCCGGTGGAGGGTAACTATGGCTACACCTTC. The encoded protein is CASSPVEGNYGYTF.

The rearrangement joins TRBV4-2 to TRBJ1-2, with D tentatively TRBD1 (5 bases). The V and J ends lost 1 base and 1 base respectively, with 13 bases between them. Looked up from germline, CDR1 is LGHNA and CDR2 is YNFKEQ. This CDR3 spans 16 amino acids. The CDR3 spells CASSQVSGGFNYGYTF. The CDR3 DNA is TGTGCCAGCAGCCAAGTATCCGGGGGATTTAACTATGGCTACACCTTC.